This TCR beta chain came from a study of blood T cell repertoires in COVID-19. The repertoire was sequenced with immunoSEQ multiplex PCR; TCRdb's copy has only in-frame clones and lacks some. The table has fewer than 150,000 clones, more than 70% seen once. CDR3 length: 13 residues. The germline V gene has CDR1 SGHAT and CDR2 FQNNGV. V was clipped by 5 bases and J by 1 base, with 8 bases between them. The receptor was derived from a woman aged 55-69 years with acute or convalescent COVID-19. The chain is built from TRBV11-2 and TRBJ1-2; D call uncertain. Sequenced material: peripheral blood. The CDR3 sequence: CASSIRGNYGYTF. CDR3 DNA sequence: TGTGCCAGCAGCATTCGGGGTAACTATGGCTACACCTTC.